This TCR beta chain was documented in a study of long-term antiretroviral therapy in people with HIV. This clone was counted between two and nine times. Its antigen is not known. The CDR3 runs to 13 residues. Trimming took 4 bases from V and 0 from J, leaving 6 bases between them. From germline, CDR1 is SEHNR and CDR2 FQNEAQ (reference sequence). Study-wide results and limits: Whichever time point was examined, clones expanded before ART dominated the repertoire. HIV repertoires had narrower CDR3 length ranges than controls.

People in the study who had HIV all got their treatment in the United States. A v3.0 immunoSEQ assay was performed at survey level. TCRdb's copy holds only in-frame clones and misses some; the assay was immunoSEQ multiplex PCR. The sample lists some 28,000 clones; over 70% were seen once. The TCR sequence derives from a man younger than 45 with HIV. The sample in question was unsorted PBMCs, obtained around 2.8 years after starting antiretroviral therapy. V is TRBV7-9 and J is TRBJ1-1; the D is unclear. The CDR3 nucleotides read TGTGCCAGCAGCTCCCAAATGAACACTGAAGCTTTCTTT. Its protein product is CASSSQMNTEAFF.